Following are 9 T cell receptor beta chains from one sample sequenced in a study of OX40 agonist ivuxolimab in advanced cancers. Method: immunoSEQ multiplex PCR; TCRdb's copy keeps in-frame clones and lacks some. This table has under 85,000 clones, about 91% appearing once. Sequences were derived from CD4+ or CD8+ T cells sorted from blood, sampled in a trial of the OX40 agonist ivuxolimab. These receptors originate from an adult with an advanced solid tumor such as melanoma, head and neck, liver or kidney cancer.

A few counts support this clone. This rearrangement joins TRBV11-2 to TRBJ2-5; D assignment may be TRBD1 or TRBD2 (5 bases each). Germline values: CDR1 SGHAT, CDR2 FQNNGV. V was pared by 5 bases and J by 0 bases, with 13 bases between. CDR3 length: 15 residues. The CDR3 sequence is CASSGGSAHQETQYF. The CDR3 DNA is TGTGCCAGCAGCGGGGGATCAGCTCACCAAGAGACCCAGTACTTC. Together with reference TRBV11-2 and TRBJ2-5, the CDR3 gives the full variable domain: EAGVAQSPRYKIIEKRQSVAFWCNPISGHATLYWYQQILGQGPKLLIQFQNNGVVDDSQLPKDRFSAERLKGVDSTLKIQPAKLEDSAVYLCASSGGSAHQETQYFGPGTRLLVL.

The chain joins TRBV10-3 to TRBJ1-1; a weak D match, TRBD1 (5 bases). CDR1 and CDR2 (germline): ENHRY, SYGVKD. Trimming removed 4 bases from V and 4 bases from J, with 16 bases in between. The CDR3 is 15 amino acids. Here the CDR3 reads CAISGTPAGRTEAFF. As DNA, the CDR3 is TGTGCCATCAGTGGTACCCCCGCGGGGCGCACTGAAGCTTTCTTT.

V gene TRBV27 combines with J gene TRBJ1-1, with TRBD1 identical over 9 bases. CDR1 is MNHEY, CDR2 SMNVEV, per germline (reference sequence). The V gene end was trimmed by 7 bases and the J gene end by 2 bases; junction bases not matched to a gene: 11. The CDR3 totals 16 residues. This CDR3 reads CASTGTGSNRNTEAFF. For the CDR3, the DNA is TGTGCCAGCACCGGGACAGGGAGTAATCGAAACACTGAAGCTTTCTTT.

The chain joins TRBV6-1 to TRBJ1-6, with a possible D match to TRBD1 (6 bases). The CDR3 is 16 residues long. V gave up 1 base and J gave up 6 bases, with 13 bases separating them. From germline, CDR1 is MNHNS and CDR2 SASEGT. CDR3 amino acids: CASSEEVRGGNSPLHF. DNA of the CDR3: TGTGCCAGCAGTGAAGAGGTCAGGGGTGGTAATTCACCCCTCCACTTT.

The V and J genes are TRBV30 and TRBJ2-3; weak D call: TRBD2 (6 bases). V shed 8 bases and J shed 4 bases, with 10 bases lying between them. This CDR3 spans 11 amino acids. Germline CDR1 reads GTSNPN; CDR2 reads SVGIG (reference sequence). CDR3 region: CARRDSDTQYF. CDR3 nucleotide sequence: TGTGCCCGGCGGGATTCAGATACGCAGTATTTT. The entire variable domain, with the rest obtained from reference TRBV30 and TRBJ2-3, is as follows: SQTIHQWPATLVQPVGSPLSLECTVEGTSNPNLYWYRQAAGRGLQLLFYSVGIGQISSEVPQNLSASRPQDRQFILSSKKLLLSDSGFYLCARRDSDTQYFGPGTRLTVL.

This rearrangement joins TRBV13 to TRBJ2-1, with TRBD2 matching over 12 bases. The CDR3 consists of 18 residues. With V trimmed by 5 bases and J by 1 base, 9 bases remained unmatched. Germline V gene lookup returns CDR1 PRHDT and CDR2 FYEKMQ (reference sequence). The DNA for the CDR3 is TGTGCCAGCAGCCCCCAACTAGCGGGAGGCCCTTCCTACAATGAGCAGTTCTTC. This translates into CASSPQLAGGPSYNEQFF.

The J gene is TRBJ2-7, the V gene TRBV5-4; either TRBD1 or TRBD2 may supply D (5 bases each). CDR3 length equals 14 residues. V was trimmed by 4 bases and J by 3 bases, leaving 14 bases between them. From germline, CDR1 is SGHNT and CDR2 YYREEE (reference sequence). CDR3 nucleotide sequence: TGTGCCAGCAGCCGGGACGGACAAATCTACGAGCAGTACTTC. Translation gives CASSRDGQIYEQYF.

V is TRBV12-5 and J is TRBJ2-1; maybe TRBD2 (6 bases). Germline V gene lookup returns CDR1 LGHNT and CDR2 FRNRAP. This CDR3 is 16 amino acids long. V lost 1 base and J 3 bases, leaving 13 bases between the germline ends. CDR3 sequence: CASGLALARDYNEQFF. Here the CDR3 DNA reads TGTGCTAGTGGTTTGGCCCTAGCGAGGGACTACAATGAGCAGTTCTTC.

In DNA form, the CDR3 reads TGTGCCAGCAGTTTGGACAGGGAGGGTGGCGAGCAGTACTTC. Translating it yields CASSLDREGGEQYF. This chain uses TRBV28 with TRBJ2-7; a weak D match, TRBD1 (8 bases). Trimming pared 3 bases from V and 6 bases from J, leaving 15 bases between. Germline V gene data show CDR1 as MDHEN and CDR2 as SYDVKM. The CDR3 runs 14 residues.